This TCR beta chain was recovered during a study of T cell repertoires in cytomegalovirus infection. Findings and limits, study-wide: Identification of carriers of CMV plus the relevant HLA was achieved through cumulative public TCR beta family frequency.

The CDR3 spans 13 residues. V lost 4 bases to trimming and J lost 0 bases, with 4 bases between them. TCRdb reanalysed the reads using MiXCR and keeps one entry per CDR3 protein. The data show approximately 250,000 distinct CDR3 sequences, with around 6.4% seen just once and roughly 6.5% held by the top ten. This clonotype occurred a few times. Its target is unknown. Sequencing was carried out using PBMCs. The J gene is TRBJ1-5, the V gene TRBV12-3 or TRBV12-4, with D unresolved. This clonotype originated in a human donor in good health (CMV status not recorded). Some clones in this sample may be carry-over from other donors' samples. The CDR3 nucleotides are TGTGCCAGCAGTTCCAATAGCAATCAGCCCCAGCATTTT. Translating it yields CASSSNSNQPQHF.